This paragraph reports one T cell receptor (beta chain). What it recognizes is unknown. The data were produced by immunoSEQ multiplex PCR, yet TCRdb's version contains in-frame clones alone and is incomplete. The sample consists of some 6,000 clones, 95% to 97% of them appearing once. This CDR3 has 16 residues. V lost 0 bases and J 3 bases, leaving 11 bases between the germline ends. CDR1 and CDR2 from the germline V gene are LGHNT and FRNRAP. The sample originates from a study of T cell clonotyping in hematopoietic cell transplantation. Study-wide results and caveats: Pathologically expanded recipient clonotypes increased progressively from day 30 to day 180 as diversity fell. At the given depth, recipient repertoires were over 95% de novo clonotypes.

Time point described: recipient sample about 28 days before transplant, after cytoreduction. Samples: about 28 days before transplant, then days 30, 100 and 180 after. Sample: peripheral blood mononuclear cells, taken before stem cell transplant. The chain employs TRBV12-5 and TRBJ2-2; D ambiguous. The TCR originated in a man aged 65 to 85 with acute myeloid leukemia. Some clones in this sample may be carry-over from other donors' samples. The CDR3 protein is CASGLVPMGYTGELFF. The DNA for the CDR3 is TGTGCTAGTGGTTTGGTACCTATGGGTTACACCGGGGAGCTGTTTTTT.